The clone carrying this T cell receptor (beta chain) was picked up many times. Trimming removed 3 bases from V and 8 bases from J; junction bases left unmatched: 10. CDR3 length: 15 residues. The library targeted TCRbeta and was prepared with unique molecular identifiers. MiXCR, applied by TCRdb to the PCR reads, yields one record per CDR3 protein. The data hold a few hundred thousand distinct CDR3 sequences, with more than 7.5% observed a single time. The sample comes from a study of T-cell reconstitution after alpha-beta-depleted transplantation in children. The V call is TRBV12-3 or TRBV12-4, the J call TRBJ1-5; 7 bases map to TRBD1. The TCR originated in a human donor who donated a stem cell graft to a child with SCID. Sequenced material: PBMCs from the stem cell graft donor, taken from the stem cell graft. The CDR3 DNA reads as TGTGCCAGCAGTTTCTTCGGACAGGCGCCGGAGCCCCAGCATTTT. Residues: CASSFFGQAPEPQHF.